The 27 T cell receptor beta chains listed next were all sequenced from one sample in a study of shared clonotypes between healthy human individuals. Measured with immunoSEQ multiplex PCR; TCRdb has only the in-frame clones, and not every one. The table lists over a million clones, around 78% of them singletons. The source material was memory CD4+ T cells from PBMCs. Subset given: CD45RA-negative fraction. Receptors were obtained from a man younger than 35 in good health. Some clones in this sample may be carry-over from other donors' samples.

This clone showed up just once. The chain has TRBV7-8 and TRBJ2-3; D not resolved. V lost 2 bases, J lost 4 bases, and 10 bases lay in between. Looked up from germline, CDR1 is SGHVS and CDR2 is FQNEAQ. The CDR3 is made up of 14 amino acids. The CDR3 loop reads CASSLSVLPDTQYF. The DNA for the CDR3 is TGTGCCAGCAGCTTAAGCGTTTTACCAGATACGCAGTATTTT.

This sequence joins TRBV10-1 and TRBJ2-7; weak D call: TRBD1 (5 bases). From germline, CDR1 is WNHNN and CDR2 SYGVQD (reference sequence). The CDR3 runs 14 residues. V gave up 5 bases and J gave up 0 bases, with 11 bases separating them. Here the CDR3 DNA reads TGCGCCAGCAGTAAGGGGTACGGCTCCTACGAGCAGTACTTC. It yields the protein CASSKGYGSYEQYF.

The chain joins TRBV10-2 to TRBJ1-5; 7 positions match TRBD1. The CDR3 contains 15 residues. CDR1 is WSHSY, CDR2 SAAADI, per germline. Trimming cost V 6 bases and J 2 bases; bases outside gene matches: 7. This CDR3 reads CASSARGEGNQPQHF. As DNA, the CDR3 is TGCGCCAGCAGCGCCAGGGGGGAAGGCAATCAGCCCCAGCATTTT.

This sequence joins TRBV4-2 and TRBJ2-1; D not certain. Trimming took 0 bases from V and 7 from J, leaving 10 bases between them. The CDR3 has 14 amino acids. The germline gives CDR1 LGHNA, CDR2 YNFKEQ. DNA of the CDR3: TGTGCCAGCAGCCAAGATCCTCTATCTAATGAGCAGTTCTTC. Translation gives CASSQDPLSNEQFF.

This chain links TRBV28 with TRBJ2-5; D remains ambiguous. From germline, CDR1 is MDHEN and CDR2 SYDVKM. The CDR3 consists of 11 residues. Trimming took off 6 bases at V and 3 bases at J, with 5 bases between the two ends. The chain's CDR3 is CASREEETQYF. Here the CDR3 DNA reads TGTGCCAGCAGAGAGGAAGAGACCCAGTACTTC.

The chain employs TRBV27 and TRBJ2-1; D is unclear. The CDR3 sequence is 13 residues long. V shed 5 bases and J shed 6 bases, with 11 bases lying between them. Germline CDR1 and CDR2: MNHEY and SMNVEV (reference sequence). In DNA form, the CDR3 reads TGTGCCAGCAGTATCTTCTGGCGCAATGAGCAGTTCTTC. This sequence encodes CASSIFWRNEQFF.

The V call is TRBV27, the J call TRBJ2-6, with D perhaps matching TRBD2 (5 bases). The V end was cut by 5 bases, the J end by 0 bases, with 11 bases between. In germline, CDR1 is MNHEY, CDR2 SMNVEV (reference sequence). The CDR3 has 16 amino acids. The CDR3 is CASSRISVSGANVLTF. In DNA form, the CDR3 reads TGTGCCAGCAGTAGAATTAGCGTCTCTGGGGCCAACGTCCTGACTTTC. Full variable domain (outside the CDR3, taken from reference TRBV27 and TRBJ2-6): EAQVTQNPRYLITVTGKKLTVTCSQNMNHEYMSWYRQDPGLGLRQIYYSMNVEVTDKGDVPEGYKVSRKEKRNFPLILESPSPNQTSLYFCASSRISVSGANVLTFGAGSRLTVL.

The CDR3 nucleotides are TGTGCCAGCACCGTGGGGTCGGGTCAGCCCCAGCATTTT. It yields the protein CASTVGSGQPQHF. The chain combines TRBV28 with TRBJ1-5; no clear D gene. The CDR3 is 13 amino acids. Germline-derived CDR1 and CDR2 are MDHEN and SYDVKM. Deletions cut 7 bases from V and 6 bases from J, with 13 bases between.

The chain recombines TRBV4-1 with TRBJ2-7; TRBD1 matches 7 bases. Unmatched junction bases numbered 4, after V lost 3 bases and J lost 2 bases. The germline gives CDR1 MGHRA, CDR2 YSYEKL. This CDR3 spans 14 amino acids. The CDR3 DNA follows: TGCGCCAGCAGCCACACGACAGGGCCCTACGAGCAGTACTTC. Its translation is CASSHTTGPYEQYF.

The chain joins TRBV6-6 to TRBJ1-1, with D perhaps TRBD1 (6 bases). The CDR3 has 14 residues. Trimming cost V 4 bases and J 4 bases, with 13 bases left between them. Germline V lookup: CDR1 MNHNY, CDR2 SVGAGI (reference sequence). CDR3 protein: CASSSSGEATEAFF. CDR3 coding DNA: TGTGCCAGCAGTTCCTCAGGGGAGGCCACTGAAGCTTTCTTT.

The CDR3, as DNA: TGCGCCAGCAGTACGGACAGAGCAGAGACCCAGTACTTC. Residues: CASSTDRAETQYF. The chain carries TRBV5-1 and TRBJ2-5, with a tentative D call TRBD1 (6 bases). The CDR3 spans 13 residues. Germline V gene data show CDR1 as SGHRS and CDR2 as YFSETQ. The V gene lost 5 bases and the J gene lost 4 bases, with 12 bases spanning the gap.

The CDR3 spells CASSLRLAGAGGFNEQFF. The CDR3 coding sequence is TGTGCCAGCAGCTTACGCCTAGCGGGAGCCGGCGGGTTCAATGAGCAGTTCTTC. The J gene is TRBJ2-1, the V gene TRBV7-3; 10 bases line up with TRBD2. This CDR3 comprises 18 residues. J lost 6 bases, V lost 2 bases, and 13 bases had no gene match. Germline loops: CDR1 SGHTA, CDR2 FQGTGA.

CDR3 DNA sequence: TGTGCCAGCAGTGTCGGTCGCGGTTCCTACAATGAGCAGTTCTTC. Amino acid sequence: CASSVGRGSYNEQFF. This chain links TRBV6-1 with TRBJ2-1; D unresolved. The CDR3 is 15 amino acids. The germline V gene encodes CDR1 MNHNS and CDR2 SASEGT. With 4 bases removed from V and 1 base from J, the gap between germline ends came to 11 bases.

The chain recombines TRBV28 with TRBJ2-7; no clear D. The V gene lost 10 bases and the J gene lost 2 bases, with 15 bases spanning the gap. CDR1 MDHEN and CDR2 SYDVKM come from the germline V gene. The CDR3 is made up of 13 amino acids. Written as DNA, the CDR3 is TGTGCCACCACAAGGGCCAGTCCCTACGAGCAGTACTTC. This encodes CATTRASPYEQYF.

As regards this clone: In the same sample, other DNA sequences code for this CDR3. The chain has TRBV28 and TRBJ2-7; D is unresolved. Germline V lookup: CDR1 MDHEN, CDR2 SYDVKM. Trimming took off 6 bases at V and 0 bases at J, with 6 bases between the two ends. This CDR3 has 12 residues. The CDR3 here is CASSSYSYEQYF. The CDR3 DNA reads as TGTGCCAGCAGCTCCTACTCCTACGAGCAGTACTTC.

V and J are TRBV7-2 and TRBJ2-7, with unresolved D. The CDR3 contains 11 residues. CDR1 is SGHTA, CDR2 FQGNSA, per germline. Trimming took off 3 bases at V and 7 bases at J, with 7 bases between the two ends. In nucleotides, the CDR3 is TGTGCCAGCAGCTTCGCTTGGGAGCAGTACTTC. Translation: CASSFAWEQYF.

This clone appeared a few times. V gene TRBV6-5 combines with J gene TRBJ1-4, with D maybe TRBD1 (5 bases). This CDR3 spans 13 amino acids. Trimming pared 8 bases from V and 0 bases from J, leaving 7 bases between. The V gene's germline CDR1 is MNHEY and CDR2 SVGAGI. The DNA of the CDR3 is TGTGCCAGCCGGACACCAACTAATGAAAAACTGTTTTTT. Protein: CASRTPTNEKLFF.

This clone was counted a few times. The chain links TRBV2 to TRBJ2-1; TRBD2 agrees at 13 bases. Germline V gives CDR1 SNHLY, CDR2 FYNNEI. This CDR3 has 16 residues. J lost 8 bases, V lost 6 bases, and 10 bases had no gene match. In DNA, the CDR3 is TGTGCCAGCAGGGGCGGACTAGCGGGAGTTTACCATGAGCAGTTCTTC. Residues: CASRGGLAGVYHEQFF. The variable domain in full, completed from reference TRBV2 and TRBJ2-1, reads EPEVTQTPSHQVTQMGQEVILRCVPISNHLYFYWYRQILGQKVEFLVSFYNNEISEKSEIFDDQFSVERPDGSNFTLKIRSTKLEDSAMYFCASRGGLAGVYHEQFFGPGTRLTVL.

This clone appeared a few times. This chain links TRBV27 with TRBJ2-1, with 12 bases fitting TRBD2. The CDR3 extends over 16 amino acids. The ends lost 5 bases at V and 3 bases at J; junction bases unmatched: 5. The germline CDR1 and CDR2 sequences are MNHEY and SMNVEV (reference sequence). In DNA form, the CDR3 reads TGTGCCAGCAGTGAAGGACTAGCGGGAATCTACAATGAGCAGTTCTTC. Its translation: CASSEGLAGIYNEQFF.

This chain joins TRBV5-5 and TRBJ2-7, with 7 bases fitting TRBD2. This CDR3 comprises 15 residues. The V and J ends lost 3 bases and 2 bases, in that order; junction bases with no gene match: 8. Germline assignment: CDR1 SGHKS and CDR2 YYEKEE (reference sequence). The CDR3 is CASSSRERIPYEQYF. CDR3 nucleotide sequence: TGTGCCAGCAGCTCGCGGGAGAGGATCCCCTACGAGCAGTACTTC.

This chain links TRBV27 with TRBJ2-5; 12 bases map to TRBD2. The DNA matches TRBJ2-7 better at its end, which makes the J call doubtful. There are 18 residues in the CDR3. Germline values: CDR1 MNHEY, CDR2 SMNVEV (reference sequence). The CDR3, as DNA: TGTGCCAGCAGTTTACGGGGGGCTAGCGGGAGGGTGCACTACGAGCAGTACTTC. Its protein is CASSLRGASGRVHYEQYF.

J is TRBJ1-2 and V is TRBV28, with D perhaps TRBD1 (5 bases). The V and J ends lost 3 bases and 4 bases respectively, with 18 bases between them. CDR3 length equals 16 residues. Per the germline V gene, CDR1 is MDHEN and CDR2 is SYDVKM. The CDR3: CASSFRTYLGLYGYTF. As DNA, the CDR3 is TGTGCCAGCAGTTTCCGGACTTATTTGGGGCTCTATGGCTACACCTTC.

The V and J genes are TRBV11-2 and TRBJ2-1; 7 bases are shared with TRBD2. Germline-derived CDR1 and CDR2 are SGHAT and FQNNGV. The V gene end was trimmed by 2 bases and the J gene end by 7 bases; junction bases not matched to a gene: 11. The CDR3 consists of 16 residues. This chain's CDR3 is CASSLIFQRDKNEQFF. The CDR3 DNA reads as TGTGCCAGCAGCTTAATCTTCCAGCGGGATAAAAATGAGCAGTTCTTC.

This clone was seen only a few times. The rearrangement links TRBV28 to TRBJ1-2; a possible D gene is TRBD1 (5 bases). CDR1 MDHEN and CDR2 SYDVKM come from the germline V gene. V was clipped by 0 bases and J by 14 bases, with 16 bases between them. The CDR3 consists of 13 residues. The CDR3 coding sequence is TGTGCCAGCAGTTTATGGCCCCAGGGAGGGTGGACCTTC. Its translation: CASSLWPQGGWTF.

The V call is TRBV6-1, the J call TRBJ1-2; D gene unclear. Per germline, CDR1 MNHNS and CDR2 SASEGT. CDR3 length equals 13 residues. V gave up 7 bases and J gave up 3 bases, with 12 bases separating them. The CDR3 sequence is CASTLSGHYGYTF. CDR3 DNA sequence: TGTGCCAGCACCTTATCCGGACACTATGGCTACACCTTC.

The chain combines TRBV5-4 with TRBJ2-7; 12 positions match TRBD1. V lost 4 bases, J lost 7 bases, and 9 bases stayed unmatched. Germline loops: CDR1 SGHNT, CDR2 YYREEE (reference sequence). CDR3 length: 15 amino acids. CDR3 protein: CASSLAGTGGREQYF. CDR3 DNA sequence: TGTGCCAGCAGCCTTGCCGGGACAGGGGGCCGGGAGCAGTACTTC.

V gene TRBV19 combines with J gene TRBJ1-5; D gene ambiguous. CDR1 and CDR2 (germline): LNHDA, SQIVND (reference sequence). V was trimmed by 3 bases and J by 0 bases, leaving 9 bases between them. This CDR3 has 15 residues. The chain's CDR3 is CASSIRLYSNQPQHF. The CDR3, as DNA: TGTGCCAGTAGTATTAGACTTTATAGCAATCAGCCCCAGCATTTT.